Each of the 26 T cell receptor beta chains below was sequenced from the same sample in a study of human T cells and chemical hapten exposure (dated by TCRdb to 2020 to 2022). The time point label for this specimen denotes: pre-sensitization, week 0. The sample's treatment or condition label, decoded: therapeutic diphenylcyclopropenone sensitization with weekly scalp DPC. Library generation was performed with RACE. Sequencing instrument: NextSeq 500. In TCRdb, the public reads were trimmed at Q25 with fastp and aligned with MiXCR, with productive beta chains retained. Merged by CDR3 protein, the rows form single entries marked with the most common genes and DNA. For this sample the table gives about 250,000 distinct CDR3 sequences, of which approximately 8% were detected only once. The top ten clonotypes cover roughly 1.2% of the sample. Sequenced here: whole blood, sampled in connection with sensitization to the hapten diphenylcyclopropenone (DPC). The receptor set was obtained from a man between 18 and 35 years old with alopecia areata. Some clones in this sample may be carry-over from other donors' samples.

There are many counts of this clonotype. The chain combines TRBV29-1 with TRBJ2-2; 7 bases fit TRBD1. Germline lookup yields CDR1 SQVTM and CDR2 ANQGSEA. After removal of 7 bases from V and 2 bases from J, the junction contained 4 bases not matched to a gene. The CDR3 covers 13 residues. CDR3 amino acids: CSGGGINTGELFF. The DNA for the CDR3 is TGCAGCGGAGGGGGCATTAACACCGGGGAGCTGTTTTTT.

This clonotype turned up a few times. The chain carries TRBV5-6 and TRBJ1-5, with D perhaps matching TRBD1 (5 bases). Deletions cut 4 bases from V and 6 bases from J, with 14 bases between. CDR1 and CDR2 from the germline V gene are SGHDT and YYEEEE. CDR3 length: 14 residues. The CDR3 sequence: CASSRPGLGQPQHF. The DNA of the CDR3 is TGTGCCAGCAGCCGTCCAGGGCTCGGTCAGCCCCAGCATTTT.

The sample holds a few counts of this clonotype. The chain combines TRBV7-2 with TRBJ1-2, with 10 bases lining up with TRBD1. Looked up from germline, CDR1 is SGHTA and CDR2 is FQGNSA. J gave up 8 bases and V 5 bases, and 11 bases lay outside the gene matches. This CDR3 is built from 15 residues. Here the CDR3 DNA reads TGTGCCAGCAGCCCATCCCTGGACAGGGGGAACGGCTACACCTTC. It encodes CASSPSLDRGNGYTF. Drawing the rest from reference TRBV7-2 and TRBJ1-2, the complete variable domain is GAGVSQSPSNKVTEKGKDVELRCDPISGHTALYWYRQSLGQGLEFLIYFQGNSAPDKSGLPSDRFSAERTGGSVSTLTIQRTQQEDSAVYLCASSPSLDRGNGYTFGSGTRLTVV.

This clonotype was counted a few times. The rearrangement joins TRBV7-9 to TRBJ2-3; 7 nucleotides match TRBD2. Germline trimming cut 5 bases from V and 0 bases from J; bases unmatched to any gene: 11. Germline V gene data show CDR1 as SEHNR and CDR2 as FQNEAQ (reference sequence). This CDR3 region has 17 residues. CDR3 in DNA: TGTGCCAGCAGCCTGGGGAGGGGAGGGGTTAGCACAGATACGCAGTATTTT. Its protein product is CASSLGRGGVSTDTQYF.

This clonotype was recorded a few times. The V and J genes are TRBV12-3 or TRBV12-4 and TRBJ2-1, with 7 bases identical to TRBD2. Trimming cost V 3 bases and J 5 bases; bases outside gene matches: 13. The CDR3 is made up of 17 amino acids. CDR3 bases: TGTGCCAGCAGTTTTATCCCCTTGCGGGGGAGGGACAATGAGCAGTTCTTC. Its translation is CASSFIPLRGRDNEQFF.

This clonotype occurred a few times. The chain is built from TRBV7-9 and TRBJ2-3, with TRBD2 as a possible D gene (6 bases). This CDR3 comprises 16 residues. Trimming removed 4 bases at V and 5 bases at J, with 19 bases between. The germline V gene encodes CDR1 SEHNR and CDR2 FQNEAQ (reference sequence). The CDR3 bases are TGTGCCAGCAGCTCCAGCCTCGGCGGGGTGGTAGATACGCAGTATTTT. Protein sequence: CASSSSLGGVVDTQYF.

The rearrangement links TRBV4-1 to TRBJ2-1; 7 nucleotides line up with TRBD2. The CDR3 consists of 16 residues. After removal of 1 base from V and 7 bases from J, the junction contained 10 bases not matched to a gene. Germline lookup yields CDR1 MGHRA and CDR2 YSYEKL. CDR3 nucleotide sequence: TGCGCCAGCAGCCAAGGGGAGGGGCAGCGGTGGAATGAGCAGTTCTTC. This encodes CASSQGEGQRWNEQFF.

This rearrangement joins TRBV11-2 to TRBJ2-2; 8 nucleotides align to TRBD2. Germline CDR1 SGHAT, CDR2 FQNNGV. This CDR3 region has 16 residues. J gave up 7 bases and V 5 bases, and 12 bases lay outside the gene matches. CDR3 nucleotide sequence: TGTGCCAGCAGCCCCCTCACGGGGGGGCTTGGCGGGGAGCTGTTTTTT. It yields the protein CASSPLTGGLGGELFF. Combining the CDR3 with reference TRBV11-2 and TRBJ2-2 gives the whole variable domain EAGVAQSPRYKIIEKRQSVAFWCNPISGHATLYWYQQILGQGPKLLIQFQNNGVVDDSQLPKDRFSAERLKGVDSTLKIQPAKLEDSAVYLCASSPLTGGLGGELFFGEGSRLTVL.

The chain is built from TRBV7-2 and TRBJ1-5, with 8 bases lining up with TRBD1. J was trimmed by 6 bases and V by 2 bases; bases with no gene match: 6. This CDR3 spans 15 amino acids. In germline, CDR1 is SGHTA, CDR2 FQGNSA. The CDR3 DNA sequence: TGTGCCAGCAGCTTACGGACAGGGCAACGTCAGCCCCAGCATTTT. Its translation: CASSLRTGQRQPQHF. The variable domain in full, completed from reference TRBV7-2 and TRBJ1-5, reads GAGVSQSPSNKVTEKGKDVELRCDPISGHTALYWYRQSLGQGLEFLIYFQGNSAPDKSGLPSDRFSAERTGGSVSTLTIQRTQQEDSAVYLCASSLRTGQRQPQHFGDGTRLSIL.

Of note for this clonotype: A read error is possible here, since a much larger clone lies one base away. The V gene is TRBV7-2, the J gene TRBJ2-1, with a possible D match to TRBD2 (6 bases). Germline V gene data show CDR1 as SGHTA and CDR2 as FQGNSA. CDR3 size: 15 residues. CDR3 sequence (DNA): TGTGCCAGCAGCCTCTCTTCTAGCGACCACAAAGAGCAGTTCTTC. Translated: CASSLSSSDHKEQFF.

This clonotype was observed a few times. This chain connects TRBV29-1 to TRBJ1-1; D gene uncertain. The V end lost 3 bases, the J end lost 0 bases, and 8 bases lay between the germline ends. Germline lookup yields CDR1 SQVTM and CDR2 ANQGSEA. The CDR3 contains 13 residues. The DNA for the CDR3 is TGCAGCGTTGAGCAACAGCTGAACACTGAAGCTTTCTTT. Translation gives CSVEQQLNTEAFF.

The chain carries TRBV6-2 or TRBV6-3 and TRBJ1-1; possible D gene TRBD1, 5 bases. Trimming removed 7 bases at V and 8 bases at J, with 20 bases between. The germline V gene has CDR1 MNHEY and CDR2 SVGEGT. This CDR3 has 14 amino acids. CDR3 residues: CASTEAHLGPEAFF. Written as DNA, the CDR3 is TGTGCCAGCACCGAAGCTCATTTGGGGCCCGAAGCTTTCTTT.

This clonotype was seen only a few times. The rearrangement uses TRBV7-2 and TRBJ1-1, with no clear D. Germline V gene sequence: CDR1 SGHTA, CDR2 FQGNSA. CDR3 length: 13 residues. Trimming removed 1 base at V and 4 bases at J, with 7 bases between. CDR3 protein: CASSLVSVTEAFF. CDR3 nucleotides: TGTGCCAGCAGCTTAGTCTCTGTCACTGAAGCTTTCTTT.

This clonotype has only a few counts. The J gene is TRBJ1-2, the V gene TRBV12-3 or TRBV12-4; TRBD1 agrees at 8 bases. The CDR3 runs 20 residues. J was trimmed by 2 bases and V by 3 bases; bases with no gene match: 20. The CDR3 spells CASSFPGLERTGLLNYGYTF. CDR3 nucleotide sequence: TGTGCCAGCAGTTTTCCGGGCTTGGAAAGGACAGGGCTGTTGAACTATGGCTACACCTTC.

The CDR3 sequence is CSARDPTGGSKSGANVLTF. The CDR3 nucleotides are TGCAGTGCTAGAGATCCGACAGGGGGCTCAAAATCGGGGGCCAACGTCCTGACTTTC. V gene TRBV20-1 combines with J gene TRBJ2-6; TRBD1 agrees at 10 bases. CDR3 length equals 19 residues. Germline V gene sequence: CDR1 DFQATT, CDR2 SNEGSKA (reference sequence). V trimming: 0 bases; J trimming: 4 bases; junction bases outside the gene matches: 12.

This chain links TRBV5-6 with TRBJ1-1; 10 positions agree with TRBD1. Germline V gene data show CDR1 as SGHDT and CDR2 as YYEEEE. V shed 4 bases, J shed 7 bases, and the junction held 7 bases outside the gene matches. The CDR3 sequence is 14 residues long. The DNA for the CDR3 is TGTGCCAGCAGCCAGACAGGGGGCGAGAGTGAAGCTTTCTTT. Its protein product is CASSQTGGESEAFF.

This clonotype was seen more than once but under ten times. The V gene is TRBV6-2 or TRBV6-3, the J gene TRBJ2-2; a possible D gene is TRBD2 (6 bases). Trimming cost V 7 bases and J 6 bases, with 12 bases left between them. Germline V gives CDR1 MNHEY, CDR2 SVGEGT. The CDR3 is made up of 13 amino acids. CDR3 sequence: CASKRVAAGELFF. CDR3 DNA: TGTGCCAGCAAGCGGGTGGCGGCCGGGGAGCTGTTTTTT.

The chain joins TRBV6-5 to TRBJ1-1; perhaps TRBD1 as D (5 bases). CDR1 and CDR2 (germline): MNHEY, SVGAGI. This CDR3 has 14 amino acids. Between the trimmed V and J ends, which lost 4 bases and 0 bases, there was a span of 9 bases. The CDR3 spells CASSLGALNTEAFF. Written as DNA, the CDR3 is TGTGCCAGCAGTTTAGGGGCTTTGAACACTGAAGCTTTCTTT.

The rearrangement links TRBV29-1 to TRBJ1-5, with 9 bases aligning to TRBD1. Germline loops: CDR1 SQVTM, CDR2 ANQGSEA. The CDR3 spans 15 residues. The J segment lost 4 bases and the V segment lost 6 bases, leaving 10 bases of the junction unmatched. The CDR3 protein is CSVASGTGMNQPQHF. CDR3 DNA sequence: TGCAGCGTAGCTTCCGGGACAGGGATGAATCAGCCCCAGCATTTT.

This rearrangement joins TRBV6-6 to TRBJ2-3, with TRBD1 identical over 7 bases. The CDR3 runs to 14 residues. V dropped 3 bases and J dropped 4; count of bases not matched to a gene: 4. Looked up from germline, CDR1 is MNHNY and CDR2 is SVGAGI (reference sequence). CDR3 loop: CASSYGGQSDTQYF. The CDR3 region has the DNA TGTGCCAGCAGTTATGGGGGACAGTCAGATACGCAGTATTTT.

The sample holds many counts of this clonotype. The V call is TRBV27, the J call TRBJ1-1; TRBD1 matches at 8 bases. The germline CDR1 and CDR2 sequences are MNHEY and SMNVEV (reference sequence). V was clipped by 8 bases and J by 7 bases; unmatched bases: 3. The CDR3 runs to 11 residues. CDR3 coding DNA: TGTGCCAGCGGTGACAGGGGTGAAGCTTTCTTT. Its translation: CASGDRGEAFF.

The table lists this clonotype with a few counts. This chain links TRBV29-1 with TRBJ1-1; no reliable D call. This CDR3 spans 13 amino acids. CDR1 SQVTM and CDR2 ANQGSEA come from the germline V gene. V was shortened by 3 bases and J by 0 bases, with 8 bases between the two germline ends. CDR3: CSVERGLNTEAFF. CDR3 DNA: TGCAGCGTTGAGCGGGGTTTGAACACTGAAGCTTTCTTT.

This clonotype was detected a few times. The V call is TRBV6-2 or TRBV6-3, the J call TRBJ2-1, with D perhaps assigned TRBD1 or TRBD2 (5 bases each). Germline loops: CDR1 MNHEY, CDR2 SVGEGT. The V and J ends lost 9 bases and 5 bases respectively, with 20 bases between them. The length of the CDR3 is 15 residues. The CDR3 spells CASSMDEGYNNEQFF. The DNA of the CDR3 is TGTGCCAGTAGCATGGATGAGGGGTATAACAATGAGCAGTTCTTC.

The table lists this clonotype with a few counts. The J gene is TRBJ1-4, the V gene TRBV20-1; possible D gene TRBD1, 6 bases. Trimming pared 6 bases from V and 9 bases from J, leaving 20 bases between. The V gene's germline CDR1 is DFQATT and CDR2 SNEGSKA (reference sequence). The CDR3 is 14 amino acids. This CDR3 is CSAAEGQTPQKLFF. DNA of the CDR3: TGCAGTGCCGCCGAAGGACAGACCCCCCAAAAACTGTTTTTT.

V is TRBV29-1 and J is TRBJ2-7, with 9 nucleotides matching TRBD1. The CDR3 extends over 11 amino acids. Germline loops: CDR1 SQVTM, CDR2 ANQGSEA. CDR3 in amino acids: CSARQGDEQYV. In DNA, the CDR3 is TGCAGTGCCCGACAGGGGGACGAGCAGTACGTC.

This clonotype has more than one count but fewer than ten. The genes are TRBV10-3 and TRBJ2-1; D is unclear. This CDR3 comprises 12 residues. Germline lookup yields CDR1 ENHRY and CDR2 SYGVKD. V was clipped by 0 bases and J by 9 bases, with 6 bases between them. CDR3 nucleotides: TGTGCCATCAGTGAGTCTTGGAGTGAGCAGTTCTTC. Translated: CAISESWSEQFF.